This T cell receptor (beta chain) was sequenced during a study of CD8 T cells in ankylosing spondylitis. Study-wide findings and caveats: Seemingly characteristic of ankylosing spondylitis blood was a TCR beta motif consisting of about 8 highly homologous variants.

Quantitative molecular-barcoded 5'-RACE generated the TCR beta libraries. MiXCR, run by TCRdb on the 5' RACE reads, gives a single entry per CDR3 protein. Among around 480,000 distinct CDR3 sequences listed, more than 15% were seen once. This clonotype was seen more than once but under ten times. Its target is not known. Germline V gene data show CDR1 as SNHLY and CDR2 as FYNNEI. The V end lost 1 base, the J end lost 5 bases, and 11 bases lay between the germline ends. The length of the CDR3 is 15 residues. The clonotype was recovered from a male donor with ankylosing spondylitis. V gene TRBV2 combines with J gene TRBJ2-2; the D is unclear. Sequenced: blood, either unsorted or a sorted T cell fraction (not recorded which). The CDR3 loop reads CASSEVEQLTGELFF. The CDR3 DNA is TGTGCCAGCAGTGAAGTGGAGCAGCTTACCGGGGAGCTGTTTTTT. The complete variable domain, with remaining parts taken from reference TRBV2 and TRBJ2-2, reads EPEVTQTPSHQVTQMGQEVILRCVPISNHLYFYWYRQILGQKVEFLVSFYNNEISEKSEIFDDQFSVERPDGSNFTLKIRSTKLEDSAMYFCASSEVEQLTGELFFGEGSRLTVL.